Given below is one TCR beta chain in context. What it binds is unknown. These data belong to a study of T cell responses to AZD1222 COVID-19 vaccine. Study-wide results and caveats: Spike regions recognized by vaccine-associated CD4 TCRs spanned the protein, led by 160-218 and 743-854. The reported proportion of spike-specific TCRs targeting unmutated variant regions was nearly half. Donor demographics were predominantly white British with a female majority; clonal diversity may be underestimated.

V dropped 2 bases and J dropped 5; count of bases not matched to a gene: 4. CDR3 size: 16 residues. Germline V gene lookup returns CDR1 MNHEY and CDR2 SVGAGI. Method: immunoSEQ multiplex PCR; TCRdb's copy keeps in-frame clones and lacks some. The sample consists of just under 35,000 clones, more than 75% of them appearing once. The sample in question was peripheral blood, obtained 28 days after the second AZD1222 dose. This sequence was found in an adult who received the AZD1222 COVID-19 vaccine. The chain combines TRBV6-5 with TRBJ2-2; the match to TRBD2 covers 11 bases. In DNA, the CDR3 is TGTGCCAGCAGTTACGCGGCTAGCGGGGGGACCGGGGAGCTGTTTTTT. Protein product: CASSYAASGGTGELFF.